This T cell receptor (beta chain) emerged from a study of blood T cells in healthy people across ages. As for this clonotype: What it binds is unknown.

There were at least 6 micrograms of total RNA extracted from every sample. Findings and limits, study-wide: A strong correlation between TCR beta diversity and naive T cell percentage was seen.

The use of a sample-barcoded 5' primer and a J-beta primer mix characterized a second PCR of roughly 6 to 11 cycles. TCRdb fed the 5' RACE reads into MiXCR, producing one record per CDR3 protein. The data hold 780,000 or so distinct CDR3 sequences, with 45% to 70% observed a single time. The receptor's source is a middle-aged man in good health. Sequencing input: blood.

CDR3 loop: CSVEGGPPSGRYGIQYF. The CDR3 DNA is TGCAGCGTTGAAGGTGGTCCGCCTAGCGGGAGATATGGCATTCAGTACTTC. The V call is TRBV29-1, the J call TRBJ2-7; TRBD2 matches at 10 bases. The assigned J gene may be wrong: the sequence end matches TRBJ2-4 better. The germline CDR1 and CDR2 sequences are SQVTM and ANQGSEA. The CDR3 is made up of 17 amino acids.